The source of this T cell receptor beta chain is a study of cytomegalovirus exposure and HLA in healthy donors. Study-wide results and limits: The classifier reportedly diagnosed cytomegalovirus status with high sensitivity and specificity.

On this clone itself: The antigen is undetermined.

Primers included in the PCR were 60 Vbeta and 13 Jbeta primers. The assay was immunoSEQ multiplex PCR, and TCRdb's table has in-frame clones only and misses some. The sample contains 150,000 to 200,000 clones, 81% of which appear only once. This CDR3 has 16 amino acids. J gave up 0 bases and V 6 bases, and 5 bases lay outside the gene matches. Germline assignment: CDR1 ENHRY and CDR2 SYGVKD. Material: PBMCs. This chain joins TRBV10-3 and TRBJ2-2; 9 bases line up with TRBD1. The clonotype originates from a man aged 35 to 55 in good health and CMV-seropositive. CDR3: CAISTQGATNTGELFF. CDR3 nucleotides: TGTGCCATCAGCACACAGGGGGCAACGAACACCGGGGAGCTGTTTTTT.